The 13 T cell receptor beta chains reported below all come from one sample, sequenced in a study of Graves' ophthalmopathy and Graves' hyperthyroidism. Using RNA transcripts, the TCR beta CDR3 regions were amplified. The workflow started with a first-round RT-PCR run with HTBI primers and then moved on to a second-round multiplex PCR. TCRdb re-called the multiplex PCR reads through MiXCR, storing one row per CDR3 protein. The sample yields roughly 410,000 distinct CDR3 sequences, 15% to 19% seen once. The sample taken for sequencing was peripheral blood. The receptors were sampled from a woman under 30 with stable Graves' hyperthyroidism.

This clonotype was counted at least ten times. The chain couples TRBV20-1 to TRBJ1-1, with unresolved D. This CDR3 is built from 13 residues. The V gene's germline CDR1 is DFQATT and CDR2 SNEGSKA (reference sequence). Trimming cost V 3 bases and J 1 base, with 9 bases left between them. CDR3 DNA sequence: TGCAGTGCTAGCAGCCGTAAGAACACTGAAGCTTTCTTT. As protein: CSASSRKNTEAFF.

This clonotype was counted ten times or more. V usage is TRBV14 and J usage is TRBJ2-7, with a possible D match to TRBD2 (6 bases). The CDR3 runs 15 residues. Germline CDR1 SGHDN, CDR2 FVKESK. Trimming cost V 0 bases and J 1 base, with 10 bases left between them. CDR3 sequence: CASSQERGTSYEQYF. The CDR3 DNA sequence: TGTGCCAGCAGCCAAGAGCGGGGTACTTCCTACGAGCAGTACTTC.

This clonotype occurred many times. CDR3 bases: TGTGCCAGCTCTGGTGCCGCGGGGGGCTATGGCTACACCTTC. Translated: CASSGAAGGYGYTF. The chain is built from TRBV6-1 and TRBJ1-2; D is possibly TRBD1 (5 bases). V shed 8 bases and J shed 4 bases, with 17 bases lying between them. This CDR3 spans 14 amino acids. Looked up from germline, CDR1 is MNHNS and CDR2 is SASEGT.

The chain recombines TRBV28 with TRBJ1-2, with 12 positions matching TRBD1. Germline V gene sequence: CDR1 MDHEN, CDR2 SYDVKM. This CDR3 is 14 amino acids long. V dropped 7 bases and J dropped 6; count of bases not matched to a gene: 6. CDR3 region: CASKPGQGANGYTF. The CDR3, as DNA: TGTGCCAGCAAGCCGGGACAGGGGGCAAATGGCTACACCTTC.

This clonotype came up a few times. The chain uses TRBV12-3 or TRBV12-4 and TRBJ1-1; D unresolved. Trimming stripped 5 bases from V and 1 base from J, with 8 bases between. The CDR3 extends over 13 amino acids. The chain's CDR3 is CASSHTGNTEAFF. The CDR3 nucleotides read TGTGCCAGCAGTCATACGGGGAACACTGAAGCTTTCTTT.

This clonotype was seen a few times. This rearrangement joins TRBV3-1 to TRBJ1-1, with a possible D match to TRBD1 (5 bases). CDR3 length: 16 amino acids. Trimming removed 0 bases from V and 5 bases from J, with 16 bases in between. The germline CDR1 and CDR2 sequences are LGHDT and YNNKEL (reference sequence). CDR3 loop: CASSQDPPGVMTEAFF. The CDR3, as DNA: TGTGCCAGCAGCCAAGATCCGCCGGGGGTTATGACTGAAGCTTTCTTT.

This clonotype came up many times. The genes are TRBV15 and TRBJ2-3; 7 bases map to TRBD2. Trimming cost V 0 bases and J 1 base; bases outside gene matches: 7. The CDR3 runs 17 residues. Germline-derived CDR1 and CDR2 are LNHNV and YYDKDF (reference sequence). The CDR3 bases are TGTGCCACCAGCAGAGATCTTGGCGGGAGCCGCACAGATACGCAGTATTTT. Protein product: CATSRDLGGSRTDTQYF.

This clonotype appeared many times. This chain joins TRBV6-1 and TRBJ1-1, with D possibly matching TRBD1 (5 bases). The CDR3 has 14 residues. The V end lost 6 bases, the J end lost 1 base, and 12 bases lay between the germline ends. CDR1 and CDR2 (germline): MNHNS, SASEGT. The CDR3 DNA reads TGTGCCAGCAGGCACCAGGGAGGGAACACTGAAGCTTTCTTT. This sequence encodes CASRHQGGNTEAFF.

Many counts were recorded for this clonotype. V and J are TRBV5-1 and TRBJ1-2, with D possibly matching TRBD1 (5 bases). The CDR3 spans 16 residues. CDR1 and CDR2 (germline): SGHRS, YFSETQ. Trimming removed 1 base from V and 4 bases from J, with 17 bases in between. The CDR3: CASSLNPKPGPYGYTF. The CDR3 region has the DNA TGCGCCAGCAGCTTGAATCCCAAACCGGGGCCCTATGGCTACACCTTC.

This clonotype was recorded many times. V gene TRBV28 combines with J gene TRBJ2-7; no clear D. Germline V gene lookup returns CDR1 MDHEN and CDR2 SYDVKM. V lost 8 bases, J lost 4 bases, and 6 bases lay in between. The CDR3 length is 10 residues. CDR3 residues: CASGIYEQYF. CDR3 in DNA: TGTGCCAGCGGGATTTACGAGCAGTACTTC.

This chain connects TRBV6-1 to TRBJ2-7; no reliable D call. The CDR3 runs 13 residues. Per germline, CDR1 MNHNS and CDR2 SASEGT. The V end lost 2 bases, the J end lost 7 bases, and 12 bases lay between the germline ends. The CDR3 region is CASSESPNREQYF. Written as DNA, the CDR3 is TGTGCCAGCAGTGAAAGCCCCAACCGGGAGCAGTACTTC.

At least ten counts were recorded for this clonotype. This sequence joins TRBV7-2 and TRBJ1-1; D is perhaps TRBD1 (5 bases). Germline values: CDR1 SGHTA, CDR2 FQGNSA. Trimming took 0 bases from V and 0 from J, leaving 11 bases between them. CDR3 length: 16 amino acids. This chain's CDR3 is CASSLAGGTMNTEAFF. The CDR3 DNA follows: TGTGCCAGCAGCTTAGCGGGGGGGACGATGAACACTGAAGCTTTCTTT. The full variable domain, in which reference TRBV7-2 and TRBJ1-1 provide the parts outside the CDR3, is GAGVSQSPSNKVTEKGKDVELRCDPISGHTALYWYRQSLGQGLEFLIYFQGNSAPDKSGLPSDRFSAERTGGSVSTLTIQRTQQEDSAVYLCASSLAGGTMNTEAFFGQGTRLTVV.

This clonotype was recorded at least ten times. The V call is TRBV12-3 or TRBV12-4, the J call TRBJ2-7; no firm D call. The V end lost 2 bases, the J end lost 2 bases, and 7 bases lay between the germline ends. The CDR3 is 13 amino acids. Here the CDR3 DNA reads TGTGCCAGCAGTTTAATGGGAACCTACGAGCAGTACTTC. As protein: CASSLMGTYEQYF.